This is a list of T cell receptor beta chains from one sample in a study of cytomegalovirus exposure and HLA in healthy donors. Measured with immunoSEQ multiplex PCR; TCRdb has only the in-frame clones, and not every one. The profile shows some 150,000 clones, around 82% of them singletons. Sequencing input: PBMCs. These receptors all come from a woman aged 50 to 65 in good health and CMV-seropositive. CDR3s include the opening cysteine and the closing phenylalanine or tryptophan. The D gene is left open where the match is weak. Clone size, where shown, is once, few, many, or a class for clones that have expanded.

abundance | j_gene | d_gene | v_gene | CDR3aa | CDR3nt
. | TRBJ2-4 | . | TRBV25-1 | CASRADSWQYF | TGTGCCAGCAGAGCCGACTCCTGGCAGTACTTC
. | TRBJ1-2 | TRBD1 | TRBV29-1 | CSVEGYAGQGRGYTF | TGCAGCGTTGAAGGTTATGCAGGACAGGGTAGAGGCTACACCTTC
few | TRBJ2-1 | TRBD1 | TRBV6-1 | CASSEEAYRTGEQFF | TGTGCCAGCAGTGAAGAGGCCTACCGGACAGGGGAGCAGTTCTTC
. | TRBJ2-7 | TRBD1 | TRBV11-2 | CASSAVGQSLYEQYF | TGTGCCAGCAGCGCGGTGGGACAGTCACTCTACGAGCAGTACTTC
. | TRBJ1-5 | . | TRBV11-2 | CASSFRGGDQPQHF | TGTGCCAGCAGCTTTCGGGGGGGGGATCAGCCCCAGCATTTT
. | TRBJ2-2 | . | TRBV15 | CATSRVRAGELFF | TGTGCCACCAGCAGAGTACGGGCCGGGGAGCTGTTTTTT
. | TRBJ1-2 | . | TRBV27 | CASSLNPWAGVDGYTF | TGTGCCAGCAGTTTAAACCCCTGGGCAGGGGTAGATGGCTACACCTTC
. | TRBJ2-2 | . | TRBV11-3 | CASSLQENTGELFF | TGTGCCAGCAGCTTACAGGAAAACACCGGGGAGCTGTTTTTT
. | TRBJ2-1 | . | TRBV11-3 | CASSLGAGEQFF | TGTGCCAGCAGCTTAGGGGCAGGGGAGCAGTTCTTC
. | TRBJ1-1 | . | TRBV27 | CASSQGHWNTEAFF | TGTGCCAGCAGCCAGGGACACTGGAACACTGAAGCTTTCTTT
once | TRBJ2-3 | TRBD2 | TRBV7-6 | CASSSLAGGTDTQYF | TGTGCCAGCAGCTCCCTAGCGGGGGGGACAGATACGCAGTATTTT
. | TRBJ2-7 | . | TRBV5-1 | CASSFLRGYEQYF | TGCGCCAGCAGCTTTCTCAGGGGCTACGAGCAGTACTTC
. | TRBJ1-1 | TRBD1 | TRBV5-1 | CASSWTGGMNTEAFF | TGCGCCAGCAGCTGGACAGGGGGCATGAACACTGAAGCTTTCTTT
. | TRBJ1-2 | . | TRBV6-5 | CASSTTVQDGYTF | TGTGCCAGCAGTACGACAGTTCAGGATGGCTACACCTTC
. | TRBJ2-1 | TRBD2 | TRBV18 | CASSRWGGSYNEQFF | TGTGCCAGCTCTCGTTGGGGGGGCTCCTACAATGAGCAGTTCTTC
. | TRBJ2-7 | TRBD1 | TRBV27 | CASSPGTAYEQYF | TGTGCCAGCAGTCCCGGGACAGCCTACGAGCAGTACTTC
. | TRBJ1-5 | . | TRBV4-1 | CASSHLMGNNQPQHF | TGCGCCAGCAGCCACCTGATGGGCAACAATCAGCCCCAGCATTTT
. | TRBJ2-7 | . | TRBV4-1 | CASSQDPSGQGRFHSEQYF | TGCGCCAGCAGCCAAGATCCATCCGGTCAGGGCAGGTTCCACTCCGAGCAGTACTTC
. | TRBJ2-7 | TRBD1 | TRBV27 | CASSFRAGGSYEQYF | TGTGCCAGCAGTTTCCGGGCAGGGGGCAGTTACGAGCAGTACTTC
once | TRBJ2-7 | TRBD2 | TRBV11-2 | CASSKPGLAAGEQYF | TGTGCCAGCAGCAAGCCGGGACTAGCGGCGGGCGAGCAGTACTTC
. | TRBJ2-7 | . | TRBV5-1 | CASANSYEQYF | TGCGCCAGCGCCAACAGCTACGAGCAGTACTTC
. | TRBJ1-1 | TRBD1 | TRBV19 | CASSIAGGSINTEAFF | TGTGCCAGTAGTATAGCAGGGGGCTCAATAAACACTGAAGCTTTCTTT
. | TRBJ2-1 | TRBD1 | TRBV5-4 | CASSSTGGNEQFF | TGTGCCAGCAGCTCGACAGGGGGAAATGAGCAGTTCTTC
. | TRBJ1-5 | . | TRBV28 | CASSGGAGRNQPQHF | TGTGCCAGCAGCGGAGGGGCAGGGCGAAATCAGCCCCAGCATTTT
. | TRBJ1-4 | . | TRBV4-3 | CASSQEIREKLFF | TGCGCCAGCAGCCAAGAGATTCGGGAAAAACTGTTTTTT
. | TRBJ1-4 | TRBD1 | TRBV9 | CASSVGDRSNEKLFF | TGTGCCAGCAGCGTAGGGGACAGGTCTAATGAAAAACTGTTTTTT
. | TRBJ1-2 | . | TRBV10-3 | CATRVGDSANYGYTF | TGTGCCACCAGAGTGGGGGACTCCGCTAACTATGGCTACACCTTC
. | TRBJ2-7 | . | TRBV5-5 | CASSLASLSSYEQYF | TGTGCCAGCAGCTTGGCGAGTCTGAGCTCCTACGAGCAGTACTTC
. | TRBJ2-7 | . | TRBV7-6 | CASSLGRGQNYEQYF | TGTGCCAGCAGCTTAGGGAGGGGGCAAAACTACGAGCAGTACTTC
few | TRBJ1-5 | . | TRBV18 | CASSPNGQGPQHF | TGTGCCAGCTCACCAAACGGCCAGGGGCCCCAGCATTTT
few | TRBJ1-2 | . | TRBV7-9 | CASSLAAGNGYTF | TGTGCCAGCAGCTTAGCGGCAGGGAACGGCTACACCTTC
. | TRBJ2-7 | . | TRBV30 | CAWSLQGPYEQYF | TGTGCCTGGAGTTTACAGGGCCCTTACGAGCAGTACTTC
. | TRBJ2-6 | . | TRBV5-1 | CASSLTGNSGANVLTF | TGCGCCAGCAGCTTGACGGGGAACTCTGGGGCCAACGTCCTGACTTTC
. | TRBJ2-3 | . | TRBV5-1 | CASSRGATDTQYF | TGCGCCAGCAGTAGGGGCGCCACAGATACGCAGTATTTT
. | TRBJ1-1 | . | TRBV7-9 | CASSLDRSGTEAFF | TGTGCCAGCAGCTTAGACAGGTCAGGGACTGAAGCTTTCTTT
. | TRBJ1-1 | . | TRBV30 | CAWRPSHGFGAFF | TGTGCCTGGAGGCCGTCACACGGTTTCGGGGCTTTCTTT
. | TRBJ2-6 | . | TRBV30 | CAWGRQIGANVLTF | TGTGCCTGGGGCAGGCAGATTGGGGCCAACGTCCTGACTTTC
. | TRBJ1-1 | TRBD1 | TRBV4-2 | CASGTGANTEAFF | TGTGCCAGCGGGACAGGGGCTAACACTGAAGCTTTCTTT
. | TRBJ2-3 | TRBD2 | TRBV7-2 | CASSPAGAGGARDTQYF | TGTGCCAGCAGCCCCGCCGGAGCGGGGGGGGCTCGAGATACGCAGTATTTT
. | TRBJ2-1 | TRBD1 | TRBV5-1 | CASSHTTGEYNEQFF | TGCGCCAGCAGCCATACGACAGGGGAGTACAATGAGCAGTTCTTC
. | TRBJ2-3 | TRBD2 | TRBV5-6 | CASSLPGLVSTDTQYF | TGTGCCAGCAGCCTCCCGGGACTAGTGAGCACAGATACGCAGTATTTT
. | TRBJ1-6 | . | TRBV9 | CASSVGGDYNSPLHF | TGTGCCAGCAGCGTAGGGGGGGACTATAATTCACCCCTCCACTTT
once | TRBJ1-2 | TRBD1 | TRBV19 | CASSLRSDRADYGYTF | TGTGCCAGTAGCCTTAGATCGGACAGGGCCGACTATGGCTACACCTTC